The clone carrying this TCR beta chain came up a few times. TCRdb's table, derived via immunoSEQ multiplex PCR, lists solely in-frame clones and lacks some. Here the sample spans 110,000 or so clones, 90% being singletons. The germline V and J ends were trimmed by 0 bases and 7 bases, with 10 bases remaining between them. Germline CDR1 is ENHRY and CDR2 is SYGVKD. The CDR3 has 14 amino acids. The sample belongs to a study of control samples from healthy donors and cancer patients. V is TRBV10-3 and J is TRBJ1-5, with a tentative D call TRBD1 (5 bases). The receptor's source is a human donor in good health. The donor label of this sample is uncertain. The sequenced material came from blood. The CDR3 DNA reads as TGTGCCATCAGTGAGTCGGGGCAGGCCCAGCCCCAGCATTTT. Its protein product is CAISESGQAQPQHF.